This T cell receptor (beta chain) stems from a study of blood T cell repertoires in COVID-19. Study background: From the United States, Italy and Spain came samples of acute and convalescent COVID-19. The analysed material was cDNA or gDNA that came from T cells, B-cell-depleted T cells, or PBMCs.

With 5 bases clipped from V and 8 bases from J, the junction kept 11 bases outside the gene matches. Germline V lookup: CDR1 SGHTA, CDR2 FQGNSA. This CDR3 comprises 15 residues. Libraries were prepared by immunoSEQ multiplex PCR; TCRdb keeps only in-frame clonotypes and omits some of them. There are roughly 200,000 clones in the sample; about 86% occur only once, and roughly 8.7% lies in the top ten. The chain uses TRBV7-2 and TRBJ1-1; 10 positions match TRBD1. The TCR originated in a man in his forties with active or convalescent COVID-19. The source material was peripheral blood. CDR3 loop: CASSPRTGGTSEAFF. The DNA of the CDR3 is TGTGCCAGCAGCCCGCGGACAGGGGGAACGTCAGAAGCTTTCTTT.